The present TCR beta chain was sequenced within a study of blood T cell repertoires in COVID-19 (dated by TCRdb to 2019 to 2021). Looking at the study overall: Samples covering the acute and convalescent phases of COVID-19 were provided by collaborators in the United States, Italy and Spain. The prospective study material was composed of cDNA or gDNA derived from T cells, B-cell-depleted T cells, or PBMCs. Deeply sampled blood TCRbeta repertoires from subjects exposed to, actively infected with, or recovered from COVID-19 were included in the dataset. The repertoires were released in a freely available public database meant as a resource for research on the immune response to SARS-CoV-2. The samples were drawn from two sources: the first 160 participants of the ongoing ImmuneRACE study, and 1,254 subjects contributed by 6 global collaborators. The sample metadata nearly always contained a de-identified subject ID, COVID-19 status, age in years and sex. Where HLA class I and class II types were available, the types were taken from metadata supplied by the sample provider, not from assay-based typing.

Findings and caveats that apply to the study as a whole: How much clinical and demographic metadata was included differed by source and by participant, and the metadata was provided uncurated.

Concerning this clone itself: Its antigen is not yet known. Base qualities were left out, and no much larger clone turns up one base away.

TCRbeta CDR3 regions were amplified from genomic DNA using the immunoSEQ Assay, a bias-controlled multiplex PCR. The study's own analysis went as follows. The number of nucleated cells in each sample was estimated by amplification of reference gene primers within the assay. Sequence reads were collapsed and filtered to measure the absolute abundance of every unique TCRbeta CDR3 rearrangement. Productive Simpson clonality was computed per sample as the square root of Simpson's diversity index over productive rearrangements. TCRdb limited this immuneACCESS table to in-frame rearrangements with V and J called. A share of clones is missing; checked studies link under half to unresolved V genes, and the rest is unexplained. The DNA was the basis for D and trimming; V, J and clone size are from that table. The table for this sample lists about 77,000 clones; 90% of them were counted only once. Of the sample, 15% to 20% falls within the top ten clones.

Whole blood was collected in K2EDTA tubes by collaborating institutions according to the institutions' own protocols. For TCRbeta analysis, collaborator samples were shipped as frozen whole blood, as isolated PBMCs, or as DNA extracted from either sample type. V is reduced by 3 bases and J by 7 bases, leaving a spacing of 10 bases between them. The CDR3, cysteine through phenylalanine, is 12 amino acids long. Of all the DNA, just the CDR3 is kept, 36 bases in frame from base 1. CDR1 SGHDT and CDR2 YYEEEE were looked up in the germline V gene. This receptor chain uses TRBV5-6 and TRBJ1-2; the D gene is not confidently resolved. The sample comprised peripheral blood. The sequence derives from a woman of 80 years or more with active or convalescent COVID-19. The CDR3 is CASSYASRGYTF. The DNA sequence is as follows: TGTGCCAGCAGCTACGCTTCGCGTGGCTACACCTTC.